What follows describes a single T cell receptor (beta chain). Its antigen is as yet unknown. These data belong to a study of cytomegalovirus exposure and HLA in healthy donors. Study observations and caveats: 164 TCR beta chains were listed as cytomegalovirus-associated.

The data were produced by immunoSEQ multiplex PCR, yet TCRdb's version contains in-frame clones alone and is incomplete. The sample contains 250,000 to 350,000 clones, 86% of which appear only once. J gave up 7 bases and V 6 bases, and 12 bases lay outside the gene matches. CDR1 and CDR2 (germline): MNHEY, SMNVEV (reference sequence). The CDR3 spans 14 residues. The sample consisted of PBMCs. The chain links TRBV27 to TRBJ2-7; 7 nucleotides agree with TRBD2. The source of this sequence is a woman aged 18-29 years in good health and CMV-seronegative. This chain's CDR3 is CASRVRRELGEQYF. The CDR3 nucleotides read TGTGCCAGCAGGGTCCGGCGGGAGTTGGGGGAGCAGTACTTC.